These 14 T cell receptor beta chains originate from one sample sequenced in a study of T-cell memory formation after mild COVID-19. MiXCR, run by TCRdb on the 5' RACE reads, gives a single entry per CDR3 protein. The table has 350,000 to 500,000 distinct CDR3 sequences, about a quarter seen once. The sample consisted of PBMCs or a T cell subset sorted from them (not recorded which). Every receptor here comes from an adult woman who had mild COVID-19 (a few samples of this study predate the infection). Cell type and time point are not known.

The chain recombines TRBV29-1 with TRBJ1-2; 7 bases align to TRBD1. Germline CDR1 reads SQVTM; CDR2 reads ANQGSEA. V lost 4 bases, J lost 4 bases, and 15 bases stayed unmatched. The CDR3 extends over 16 amino acids. The CDR3 here is CSVAKLQGRLSYGYTF. The CDR3 region has the DNA TGCAGCGTTGCCAAGTTACAGGGGCGACTATCCTATGGCTACACCTTC.

This clonotype was detected ten times or more. The V and J genes are TRBV12-3 or TRBV12-4 and TRBJ2-1; the match to TRBD2 covers 8 bases. Germline trimming cut 6 bases from V and 8 bases from J; bases unmatched to any gene: 15. The CDR3 has 16 amino acids. CDR3 in amino acids: CASSIAGRGARDEQFF. The CDR3 region has the DNA TGTGCCAGCAGCATAGCAGGGCGGGGGGCGCGGGATGAGCAGTTCTTC.

V and J are TRBV5-6 and TRBJ2-1; TRBD2 matches 7 bases. This CDR3 comprises 17 residues. J lost 0 bases, V lost 0 bases, and 6 bases had no gene match. Germline V gene sequence: CDR1 SGHDT, CDR2 YYEEEE. CDR3 loop: CASSLAWGGYSYNEQFF. The CDR3 nucleotides read TGTGCCAGCAGCTTGGCCTGGGGGGGGTACTCCTACAATGAGCAGTTCTTC.

This chain joins TRBV3-1 and TRBJ2-7; the D is unclear. The CDR3 is 11 residues long. Germline loops: CDR1 LGHDT, CDR2 YNNKEL (reference sequence). Trimming took off 5 bases at V and 6 bases at J, with 8 bases between the two ends. In nucleotides, the CDR3 is TGTGCCAGCAGCGCCCCAGGCGAGCAGTACTTC. Its translation: CASSAPGEQYF.

This clonotype appeared a few times. The chain links TRBV6-1 to TRBJ2-2; either TRBD1 or TRBD2 may supply D (5 bases each). The germline V gene has CDR1 MNHNS and CDR2 SASEGT. Trimming removed 4 bases at V and 4 bases at J, with 16 bases between. This CDR3 has 16 residues. CDR3 DNA sequence: TGTGCCAGCAGTGTCCCGGGACCCCAGATCACCGGGGAGCTGTTTTTT. Translation gives CASSVPGPQITGELFF.

V and J are TRBV4-1 and TRBJ1-1; D remains unclear. Germline CDR1 is MGHRA and CDR2 is YSYEKL. The V end was cut by 1 base, the J end by 8 bases, with 5 bases between. The CDR3 extends over 11 amino acids. The CDR3 here is CASSQGLEAFF. The CDR3 DNA sequence: TGCGCCAGCAGCCAAGGGTTGGAAGCTTTCTTT.

The rearrangement uses TRBV7-9 and TRBJ2-2; the D gene is possibly TRBD1 (6 bases). V was trimmed by 2 bases and J by 5 bases, leaving 9 bases between them. Germline CDR1 and CDR2: SEHNR and FQNEAQ (reference sequence). This CDR3 contains 14 residues. This CDR3 reads CASSLSTGTGELFF. The CDR3 DNA reads TGTGCCAGCAGCTTATCCACAGGGACCGGGGAGCTGTTTTTT.

This clonotype occurred many times. The gene calls are TRBV7-6 and TRBJ2-3; a possible D gene is TRBD2 (5 bases). The V end lost 4 bases, the J end lost 1 base, and 12 bases lay between the germline ends. The germline gives CDR1 SGHVS, CDR2 FNYEAQ. This CDR3 is 15 amino acids long. The CDR3, as DNA: TGTGCCAGCAGCTCCCCTAGCCCCGGCACAGATACGCAGTATTTT. The encoded protein is CASSSPSPGTDTQYF.

This chain connects TRBV12-3 or TRBV12-4 to TRBJ2-3; 10 bases line up with TRBD2. With V trimmed by 6 bases and J by 6 bases, 6 bases remained unmatched. The CDR3 spans 14 residues. The CDR3 protein is CASRGAGGLDTQYF. CDR3 sequence (DNA): TGTGCCAGCAGGGGAGCGGGGGGGCTGGATACGCAGTATTTT.

The CDR3 DNA sequence: TGTGCCAGCAGTTACCACCTACAGGGTCAAGAGACCCAGTACTTC. Its protein is CASSYHLQGQETQYF. The V and J genes are TRBV6-6 and TRBJ2-5, with D possibly being TRBD1 (6 bases). The CDR3 runs to 15 residues. Germline lookup yields CDR1 MNHNY and CDR2 SVGAGI (reference sequence). Trimming took off 2 bases at V and 2 bases at J, with 12 bases between the two ends.

This clonotype was observed a handful of times. V usage is TRBV15 and J usage is TRBJ2-6; D is unclear. Germline V gives CDR1 LNHNV, CDR2 YYDKDF (reference sequence). The V gene lost 6 bases and the J gene lost 0 bases, with 3 bases spanning the gap. The CDR3 sequence is 13 residues long. The CDR3 DNA reads as TGTGCCACCAGGGACTCTGGGGCCAACGTCCTGACTTTC. The encoded protein is CATRDSGANVLTF.

The chain employs TRBV6-5 and TRBJ2-5; unclear D gene. Germline lookup yields CDR1 MNHEY and CDR2 SVGAGI. This CDR3 comprises 15 residues. Trimming pared 4 bases from V and 5 bases from J, leaving 17 bases between. CDR3 DNA: TGTGCCAGCAGTTTCCTCGGGCCCCAACTGGAGACCCAGTACTTC. Translation: CASSFLGPQLETQYF.

In this sample, this clonotype turned up a few times. The junction departs from germline at one end; a sequencing error may be responsible. J is TRBJ2-5 and V is TRBV3-1; either TRBD1 or TRBD2 may supply D (5 bases each). CDR3 size: 14 residues. Germline V gene data show CDR1 as LGHDT and CDR2 as YNNKEL (reference sequence). This chain's CDR3 is CASSPRTGQGTQYF. CDR3 sequence (DNA): TGTGCCAGCAGCCCCCGGACTGGACAAGGGACCCAGTACTTC.

The chain combines TRBV12-3 or TRBV12-4 with TRBJ2-7; weak D call: TRBD2 (5 bases). CDR3 size: 17 residues. The V end lost 6 bases, the J end lost 0 bases, and 21 bases lay between the germline ends. The CDR3 bases are TGTGCCAGCAGCCCCCCTAGAGGTAGCGAAAGCTCCTACGAGCAGTACTTC. This sequence encodes CASSPPRGSESSYEQYF.